This record looks at one TCR beta chain sequence and its context. Germline loops: CDR1 PRHDT, CDR2 FYEKMQ (reference sequence). The CDR3 length is 13 residues. J lost 4 bases, V lost 5 bases, and 2 bases had no gene match. Total RNA, at least 5.5 micrograms per sample, came from PBMCs. This sample is drawn from a study of blood T cells in healthy people across ages. PCR was performed a second time for roughly 7 to 11 cycles using a sample-barcoded 5' primer and a J-beta primer mix. TCRdb reprocessed the 5' RACE reads via MiXCR and lists one record per CDR3 protein. This table holds approximately 850,000 distinct CDR3 sequences, 58% found once.

Material for sequencing was blood. The sequence was obtained from a man aged 25 to 45 in good health. V is TRBV13 and J is TRBJ2-4, with TRBD1 matching over 7 bases. CDR3 DNA: TGTGCCAGCAGCAAGGGACAGAAAAACATTCAGTACTTC. Translated: CASSKGQKNIQYF.